This TCR beta chain was recorded in a study of shared clonotypes between healthy human individuals. Study-level results: Estimated clonotype richness was generally higher in naive than memory subsets.

CD45RO-negative CD8 cells positively selected for CCR7 made up the naive population, which excluded terminally differentiated effector memory CD45RA+ cells. V was shortened by 0 bases and J by 3 bases, with 9 bases between the two germline ends. The CDR3 spans 14 residues. Germline-derived CDR1 and CDR2 are SGHDN and FVKESK. On this clone: Antigen unknown.

Measured with immunoSEQ multiplex PCR; TCRdb has only the in-frame clones, and not every one. The sample yields just over 2,000,000 clones, 85% to 95% seen once. The chain carries TRBV14 and TRBJ2-7; possibly TRBD2 for D (6 bases). The receptor was derived from a man between 18 and 29 years old in good health. Sequencing input: naive CD8+ T cells sorted from blood. In nucleotides, the CDR3 is TGTGCCAGCAGCCAAGATGCGGGACTCTACGAGCAGTACTTC. Protein product: CASSQDAGLYEQYF.